Listed below are T cell receptor beta chains from one sample, sequenced in a study of blood T cell repertoires in COVID-19. Generated by immunoSEQ multiplex PCR, the TCRdb table keeps only in-frame clones and is missing some. The profile shows 80,000 or so clones, approximately 80% of them singletons. The sequenced material came from peripheral blood. All receptors derive from a human donor in a cohort sampled during active COVID-19. The CDR3 runs from the conserved cysteine through the conserved F or W. A D gene is named only where the DNA matches it firmly. Size values are once, few and many counts, or a class for expanded clones, and some rows have none.

v_gene	abundance	len	d_gene	j_gene	CDR3aa	CDR3nt
TRBV9	-	16	-	TRBJ2-5	CASSVARGMGQETQYF	TGTGCCAGCAGCGTAGCCCGGGGGATGGGCCAAGAGACCCAGTACTTC
TRBV11-2	few	16	TRBD1	TRBJ1-2	CASSPTGAVRDYGYTF	TGTGCCAGCAGCCCGACAGGGGCGGTAAGGGACTATGGCTACACCTTC
TRBV19	-	14	-	TRBJ1-6	CASSMAGINSPLHF	TGTGCCAGTAGTATGGCCGGGATTAATTCACCCCTCCACTTT
TRBV11-3	-	15	TRBD1	TRBJ2-6	CASSLTGVGANVLTF	TGTGCCAGCAGCTTGACAGGGGTAGGGGCCAACGTCCTGACTTTC
TRBV4-1	-	16	-	TRBJ1-5	CASSPRGANSNQPQHF	TGCGCCAGCAGCCCCAGGGGAGCGAATAGCAATCAGCCCCAGCATTTT
TRBV18	-	12	-	TRBJ1-1	CASSSGPSEAFF	TGTGCCAGCTCTTCAGGGCCCTCTGAAGCTTTCTTT
TRBV20-1	-	16	TRBD2	TRBJ2-1	CSASSTGTSSYNEQFF	TGCAGTGCTAGTTCGACCGGGACTAGCTCCTACAATGAGCAGTTCTTC
TRBV7-3	-	15	TRBD2	TRBJ2-1	CASSDGGLARDEQFF	TGTGCCAGCAGCGATGGGGGACTAGCAAGGGATGAGCAGTTCTTC
TRBV3-1/TRBV3-2	-	14	TRBD2	TRBJ2-7	CASSRTSGSYEQYF	TGTGCCAGCAGCCGGACTAGCGGCTCCTACGAGCAGTACTTC
TRBV15	-	12	-	TRBJ1-2	CATSKNRDGYTF	TGTGCCACCAGCAAGAACAGGGACGGCTACACCTTC
TRBV2	-	12	TRBD1	TRBJ1-1	CATGQGYTEAFF	TGTGCCACCGGACAGGGGTACACTGAAGCTTTCTTT
TRBV5-6	few	15	TRBD1	TRBJ1-5	CASSFGQGSNQPQHF	TGTGCCAGCAGTTTTGGACAGGGTAGCAATCAGCCCCAGCATTTT
TRBV9	-	18	TRBD2	TRBJ2-2	CASSAGTSGGARTGELFF	TGTGCCAGCAGCGCGGGGACTAGCGGGGGGGCCCGGACCGGGGAGCTGTTTTTT
TRBV18	-	14	-	TRBJ2-5	CASSPRQQQETQYF	TGTGCCAGCTCGCCCCGACAGCAACAAGAGACCCAGTACTTC
TRBV28	-	15	-	TRBJ2-5	CASTLGGGLYETQYF	TGTGCCAGCACCCTGGGGGGGGGCCTGTATGAGACCCAGTACTTC
TRBV5-6	-	17	TRBD1	TRBJ1-5	CASSWPPGQGTNQPQHF	TGTGCCAGCAGCTGGCCCCCGGGACAGGGGACCAATCAGCCCCAGCATTTT
TRBV7-9	-	14	-	TRBJ1-6	CASSLQASNSPLHF	TGTGCCAGCAGCTTACAGGCTAGCAATTCACCCCTCCACTTT
TRBV7-8	-	14	-	TRBJ1-2	CASSPQGLSGGYTF	TGTGCCAGCAGCCCGCAGGGTCTTAGTGGGGGCTACACCTTC
TRBV28	few	15	-	TRBJ1-2	CASTLGGTATYGYTF	TGTGCCAGCACCCTCGGAGGGACGGCAACCTATGGCTACACCTTC
TRBV5-1	-	15	-	TRBJ2-3	CASSLRSGYTDTQYF	TGCGCCAGCAGCTTGAGGTCGGGTTACACAGATACGCAGTATTTT
TRBV18	-	15	TRBD1	TRBJ1-2	CASSPSDRGEFGYTF	TGTGCCAGCTCACCCTCCGACAGGGGCGAGTTTGGCTACACCTTC
TRBV27	-	11	-	TRBJ1-1	CASRLGGVAFF	TGTGCCAGCAGATTGGGGGGGGTAGCTTTCTTT
TRBV6-2/TRBV6-3	-	13	-	TRBJ1-2	CASSYAGPYGYTF	TGTGCCAGCAGTTACGCTGGGCCCTATGGCTACACCTTC
TRBV3-1/TRBV3-2	few	14	TRBD1	TRBJ1-5	CASSRRQGGQPQHF	TGTGCCAGCAGCCGACGACAGGGTGGACAGCCCCAGCATTTT
TRBV18	-	13	-	TRBJ1-1	CASSLDTNTEAFF	TGTGCCAGCTCCTTAGACACGAACACTGAAGCTTTCTTT
TRBV5-4	-	13	TRBD1	TRBJ2-7	CASSLGQSYEQYF	TGTGCCAGCAGTTTGGGACAGTCCTACGAGCAGTACTTC
TRBV18	-	15	-	TRBJ2-1	CASSPLASGGNEQFF	TGTGCCAGCTCACCATTGGCAAGTGGGGGGAATGAGCAGTTCTTC
TRBV7-9	-	14	-	TRBJ1-4	CASPRGSGSEKLFF	TGTGCCAGCCCTAGAGGGTCGGGTTCGGAAAAACTGTTTTTT
TRBV19	-	16	-	TRBJ2-7	CASSGWQGTGSYEQYF	TGTGCCAGTAGTGGCTGGCAGGGGACGGGTTCCTACGAGCAGTACTTC
TRBV25-1	-	14	-	TRBJ1-3	CASSEGAGRNTIYF	TGTGCCAGCAGTGAAGGCGCAGGGCGAAACACCATATATTTT
TRBV19	once	15	-	TRBJ2-5	CASSRSGASLETQYF	TGTGCCAGTAGTCGGTCAGGGGCGTCCCTAGAGACCCAGTACTTC
TRBV14	-	15	TRBD2	TRBJ2-7	CASSLRRSGAYEQYF	TGTGCCAGCAGCCTCAGGAGGAGCGGGGCCTACGAGCAGTACTTC
TRBV5-6	-	14	TRBD1	TRBJ2-4	CASSYGTGRNIQYF	TGTGCCAGCAGCTACGGGACAGGGCGAAACATTCAGTACTTC
TRBV7-6	-	14	TRBD1	TRBJ2-1	CASSSGQAYNEQFF	TGTGCCAGCAGCTCGGGACAGGCTTACAATGAGCAGTTCTTC
TRBV30	-	16	-	TRBJ2-6	CAWTFGSYSGANVLTF	TGTGCCTGGACCTTCGGGAGCTACTCTGGGGCCAACGTCCTGACTTTC
TRBV11-3	-	14	-	TRBJ2-1	CASSLPLGGDEQFF	TGTGCCAGCAGCTTACCCCTCGGCGGCGATGAGCAGTTCTTC
TRBV19	few	12	-	TRBJ2-3	CACGRYTDTQYF	TGTGCCTGCGGGCGATACACAGATACGCAGTATTTT
TRBV6-5	few	14	-	TRBJ1-5	CASKPTGGGQPQHF	TGTGCCAGCAAACCGACAGGAGGTGGGCAGCCCCAGCATTTT
TRBV25-1	-	17	TRBD2	TRBJ2-1	CASSETRLAGADNEQFF	TGTGCCAGCAGTGAAACCCGACTAGCGGGGGCCGACAATGAGCAGTTCTTC
TRBV10-3	-	16	TRBD1	TRBJ2-3	CAIRNRDRVVTDTQYF	TGTGCCATCAGGAACCGGGACAGGGTGGTCACAGATACGCAGTATTTT
TRBV6-2/TRBV6-3	-	11	TRBD1	TRBJ1-1	CASSSTGAAFF	TGTGCCAGCAGTTCTACAGGGGCCGCTTTCTTT
TRBV19	-	14	-	TRBJ2-2	CASSQIQGTGELFF	TGTGCCAGTAGTCAAATCCAGGGCACCGGGGAGCTGTTTTTT
TRBV5-4	-	15	TRBD2	TRBJ2-3	CASSLAGELTDTQYF	TGTGCCAGCAGCTTAGCGGGGGAACTCACAGATACGCAGTATTTT
TRBV19	-	14	TRBD2	TRBJ2-3	CASWTSGKQGTQYF	TGTGCCAGTTGGACTAGCGGGAAGCAGGGTACGCAGTATTTT
TRBV6-5	-	14	TRBD1	TRBJ2-3	CASNRDRGTDTQYF	TGTGCCAGCAATCGGGACAGGGGGACAGATACGCAGTATTTT
TRBV30	-	15	TRBD2	TRBJ2-3	CAWRGAGGVPDTQYF	TGTGCCTGGAGAGGGGCGGGGGGGGTCCCAGATACGCAGTATTTT
TRBV19	few	15	-	TRBJ1-1	CASSRQSSMNTEAFF	TGTGCCAGTAGTAGGCAGTCCTCCATGAACACTGAAGCTTTCTTT
TRBV24-1	once	13	-	TRBJ2-7	CATSDADSYEQYF	TGTGCCACCAGTGATGCTGACAGCTACGAGCAGTACTTC
TRBV9	-	15	-	TRBJ1-3	CASSGLGQSGNTIYF	TGTGCCAGCAGCGGCCTCGGACAGTCTGGAAACACCATATATTTT
TRBV30	-	15	TRBD2	TRBJ2-7	CAWTVETGGPNEQYF	TGTGCCTGGACCGTTGAGACGGGAGGGCCCAACGAGCAGTACTTC
TRBV15	-	13	-	TRBJ1-4	CATSSLLREKLFF	TGTGCCACCAGCAGCCTCCTTCGGGAAAAACTGTTTTTT
TRBV7-6	-	16	TRBD1	TRBJ1-1	CASSSDRTGWDTEAFF	TGTGCCAGCAGCTCCGACCGGACAGGGTGGGACACTGAAGCTTTCTTT
TRBV24-1	-	13	-	TRBJ2-3	CATSAGRADTQYF	TGTGCCACCAGTGCCGGGAGAGCAGATACGCAGTATTTT
TRBV30	-	15	-	TRBJ2-6	CAWSRGGDGANVLTF	TGTGCCTGGTCCCGAGGAGGGGACGGGGCCAACGTCCTGACTTTC
TRBV9	-	13	-	TRBJ1-2	CASSVDGHWGYTF	TGTGCCAGCAGCGTAGATGGACACTGGGGCTACACCTTC